This T cell receptor beta chain appears in the sequencing data of a study of T cells after yellow fever vaccination. Study conclusions and caveats: Subsequent booster samples again held most clones from primary vaccination (96% CD4, nearly 90% CD8). Abundant clonotypes (contaminants from the bulk population) could be present in FACS-sorted repertoires.

The authors made TCR cDNA by 5'RACE template switching, adding a universal primer site and UMIs. TCRdb re-analysed the 5' RACE reads in MiXCR, keeping a single row per CDR3 protein. The table lists about 350,000 distinct CDR3 sequences, roughly 7.5% of them singletons. The germline gives CDR1 SQVTM, CDR2 ANQGSEA. V lost 7 bases and J lost 5, with 17 bases in between. The CDR3 has 13 amino acids. As regards this clonotype: Antigen specificity is unknown.

Material: PBMCs, obtained about 49 days after the first yellow fever vaccination. This sequence was found in a man younger than 30 who received the YFV17D yellow fever vaccine. The chain couples TRBV29-1 to TRBJ1-1, with D perhaps TRBD1 (5 bases). CDR3 bases: TGCAGCGCACTAACCGGGACGAGGACTGAAGCTTTCTTT. Translated, it gives CSALTGTRTEAFF.